These 2 T cell receptor beta chains originate from one sample sequenced in a study of blood T cells in healthy people across ages. Through a sample-barcoded 5' primer and a J-beta primer mix, a second PCR was run for roughly 6 to 11 cycles. TCRdb re-analysed the 5' RACE reads in MiXCR, keeping a single row per CDR3 protein. In the table there are under 1,100,000 distinct CDR3 sequences, 20% to 25% of which are singletons. In addition, the sample was reused for a study of T cells of mothers and their children.

The sample consisted of blood. These receptors were collected from a girl aged 2-15 years in good health.

This chain links TRBV12-3 or TRBV12-4 with TRBJ2-1; D gene unclear. Trimming stripped 7 bases from V and 5 bases from J, with 15 bases between. The CDR3 spans 14 residues. CDR3 sequence: CASNSMGQDNEQFF. The CDR3 region has the DNA TGTGCCAGCAACTCTATGGGCCAGGACAATGAGCAGTTCTTC.

The sample holds a few counts of this clonotype. The chain combines TRBV6-5 with TRBJ2-1; TRBD2 matches 12 bases. Germline V lookup: CDR1 MNHEY, CDR2 SVGAGI. The CDR3 loop spans 15 amino acids. The trim removed 5 bases at V and 7 bases at J, leaving 6 bases unmatched. This chain's CDR3 is CASSRTSGIGNEQFF. The CDR3 nucleotides are TGTGCCAGCAGTCGGACTAGCGGGATCGGGAATGAGCAGTTCTTC.